The clone carrying this TCR beta chain has a handful of counts. Its specificity is unknown. This entry comes from a study of T-cell memory formation after mild COVID-19. Study information: Clusters of TCRs were largely donor specific. Study conclusions and caveats: Clones contracting over day 15 to 85 were CD4/CD8 balanced, with later expanders leaning CD4+.

Constant-segment-primed 5'RACE gave TCR alpha and TCR beta cDNA libraries with sample barcodes and UMIs. Each CDR3 protein gets one entry after TCRdb re-called the 5' RACE reads with MiXCR. The sample yields about 200,000 distinct CDR3 sequences, just over 9.5% seen once. Trimming pared 2 bases from V and 4 bases from J, leaving 14 bases between. This CDR3 region has 15 residues. Germline V CDR1 and CDR2: SGHTA, FQGNSA. This rearrangement joins TRBV7-2 to TRBJ1-2; tentative D call: TRBD1 (6 bases). Sequencing was carried out using PBMCs or a T cell subset sorted from them (not recorded which). The receptor comes from a man aged 18-30 years who had mild COVID-19 (a few samples of this study predate the infection). Cell type and time point are not known. The CDR3 region is CASSLRGGGGYGYTF. The CDR3 DNA follows: TGTGCCAGCAGCTTAAGGGGGGGAGGTGGCTATGGCTACACCTTC.